This TCR beta chain was sequenced during a study of cytotoxic CD8 clonotypes in ibrutinib-treated CLL. TCRdb's copy holds only in-frame clones and misses some; the assay was immunoSEQ multiplex PCR. The sample contains tens of thousands of clones, over 50% of which appear only once. Germline V gives CDR1 MNHEY, CDR2 SVGAGI. Trimming pared 0 bases from V and 8 bases from J, leaving 10 bases between. The length of the CDR3 is 13 residues. Sequencing was performed on PBMCs, taken after 24 months of ibrutinib treatment. The sequence was collected from a human donor with chronic lymphocytic leukemia. This chain uses TRBV6-5 with TRBJ1-2; D is uncertain. The CDR3 sequence: CASSYSTLGGYTF. The DNA of the CDR3 is TGTGCCAGCAGTTACTCGACCTTGGGAGGCTACACCTTC.